The present TCR beta chain was sequenced within a study of shared clonotypes between healthy human individuals. Overall study context: CD4 naive and CD4 memory each took three plates per donor, while CD8 naive took two and CD8 memory one.

Concerning this clone: The antigen remains unidentified.

Sequencing used immunoSEQ multiplex PCR; TCRdb keeps in-frame clones, though not all of them. The top ten clones hold approximately 1.8% of a sample with 730,000 or so clones, 72% of them seen once. Study-level results: Memory subsets had estimated richness that was generally smaller than that of naive subsets. Relative to their counterparts shared across all four donors, non-shared clonotypes exhibited diminished generation probabilities.

Participating donors were healthy, HIV-negative adults free of recent acute infections or vaccinations. Trimming cost V 2 bases and J 7 bases, with 7 bases left between them. CDR1 is SNHLY, CDR2 FYNNEI, per germline. The CDR3 is 12 residues long. This sequence joins TRBV2 and TRBJ2-3; D remains ambiguous. The sequenced sample was memory CD4+ T cells sorted from blood. Subset noted: CD45RA-negative fraction. The receptor was derived from a woman in her thirties in good health. The CDR3, as DNA: TGTGCCAGCAGTGAACGTAGTTATACGCAGTATTTT. This encodes CASSERSYTQYF.